The clone carrying this T cell receptor (beta chain) was observed at least ten times. Source study methods: Reference gene primer amplification yielded estimated nucleated cell counts. Produced via immunoSEQ multiplex PCR; TCRdb's table is partial and in-frame only. Clonal size and the V and J genes are those of that table, whereas D and trimming came from the DNA. Among 130,000 to 150,000 clones listed, about 85% were seen once. The source of the sample is a study of blood T cell repertoires in COVID-19. Looking at the study overall: Sample material is recorded as cDNA or gDNA derived from T cells, B-cell-depleted T cells, or PBMCs.

Germline CDR1 and CDR2: MNHEY and SVGEGT. V lost 6 bases, J lost 1 base, and 15 bases lay in between. CDR3 length: 16 amino acids. The V call is TRBV6-2 or TRBV6-3, the J call TRBJ2-2, with D unresolved. The origin of this receptor is a woman in her 70s with COVID-19, enrolled during active disease. The sample consisted of peripheral blood. The CDR3 bases are TGTGCCAGCAGCCCCTCGAGGCTGGGGAACACCGGGGAGCTGTTTTTT. Translated: CASSPSRLGNTGELFF.